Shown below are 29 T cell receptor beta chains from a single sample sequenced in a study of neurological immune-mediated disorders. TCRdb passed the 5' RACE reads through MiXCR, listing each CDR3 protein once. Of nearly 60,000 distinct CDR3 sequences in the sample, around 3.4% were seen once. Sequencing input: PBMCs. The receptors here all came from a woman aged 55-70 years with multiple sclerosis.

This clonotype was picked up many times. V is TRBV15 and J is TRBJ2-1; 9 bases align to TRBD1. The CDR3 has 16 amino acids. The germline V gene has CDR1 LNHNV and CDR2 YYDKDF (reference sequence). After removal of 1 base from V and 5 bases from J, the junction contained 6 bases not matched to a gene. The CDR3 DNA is TGTGCCACCAGCAGAGGTTGGGGGGACAGGGACAATGAGCAGTTCTTC. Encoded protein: CATSRGWGDRDNEQFF. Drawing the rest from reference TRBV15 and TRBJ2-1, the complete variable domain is DAMVIQNPRYQVTQFGKPVTLSCSQTLNHNVMYWYQQKSSQAPKLLFHYYDKDFNNEADTPDNFQSRRPNTSFCFLDIRSPGLGDTAMYLCATSRGWGDRDNEQFFGPGTRLTVL.

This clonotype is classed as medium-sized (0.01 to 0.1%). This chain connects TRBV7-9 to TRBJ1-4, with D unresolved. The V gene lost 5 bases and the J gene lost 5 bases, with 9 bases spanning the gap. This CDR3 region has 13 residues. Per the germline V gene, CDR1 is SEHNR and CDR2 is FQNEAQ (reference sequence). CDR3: CASSTEANEKLFF. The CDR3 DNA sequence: TGTGCCAGCAGCACAGAAGCAAATGAAAAACTGTTTTTT.

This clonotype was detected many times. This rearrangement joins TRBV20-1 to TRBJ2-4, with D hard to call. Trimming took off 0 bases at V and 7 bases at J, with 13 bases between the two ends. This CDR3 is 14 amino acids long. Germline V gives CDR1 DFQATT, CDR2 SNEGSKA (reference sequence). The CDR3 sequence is CSARDSRSGNIQYF. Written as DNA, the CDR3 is TGCAGTGCTAGAGATTCCAGGTCTGGGAACATTCAGTACTTC.

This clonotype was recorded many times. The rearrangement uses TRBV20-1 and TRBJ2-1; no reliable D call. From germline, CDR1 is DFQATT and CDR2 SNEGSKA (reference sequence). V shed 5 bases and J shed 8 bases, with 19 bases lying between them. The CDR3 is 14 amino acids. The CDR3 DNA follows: TGCAGTGCTGGCGAAAACGGAAGGGAATATGAGCAGTTCTTC. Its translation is CSAGENGREYEQFF.

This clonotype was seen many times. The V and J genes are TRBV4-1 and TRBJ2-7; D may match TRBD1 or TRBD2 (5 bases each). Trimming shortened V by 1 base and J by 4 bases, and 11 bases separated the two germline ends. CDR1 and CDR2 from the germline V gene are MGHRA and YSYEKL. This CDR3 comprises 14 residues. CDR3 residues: CASSQGVGRYEQYF. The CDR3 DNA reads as TGCGCCAGCAGCCAAGGGGTGGGACGGTACGAGCAGTACTTC.

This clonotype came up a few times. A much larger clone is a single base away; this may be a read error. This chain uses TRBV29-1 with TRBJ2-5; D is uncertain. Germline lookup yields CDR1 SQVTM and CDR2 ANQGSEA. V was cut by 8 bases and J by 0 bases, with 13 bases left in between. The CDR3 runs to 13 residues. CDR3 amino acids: CSCNTRDQETQYF. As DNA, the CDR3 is TGCAGCTGTAACACCCGGGACCAAGAGACCCAGTACTTC.

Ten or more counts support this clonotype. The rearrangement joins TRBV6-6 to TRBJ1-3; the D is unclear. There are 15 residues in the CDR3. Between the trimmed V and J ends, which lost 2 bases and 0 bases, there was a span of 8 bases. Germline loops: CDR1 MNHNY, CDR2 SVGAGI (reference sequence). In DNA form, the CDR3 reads TGTGCCAGCAGTTACAGCGGAATCTCTGGAAACACCATATATTTT. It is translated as CASSYSGISGNTIYF.

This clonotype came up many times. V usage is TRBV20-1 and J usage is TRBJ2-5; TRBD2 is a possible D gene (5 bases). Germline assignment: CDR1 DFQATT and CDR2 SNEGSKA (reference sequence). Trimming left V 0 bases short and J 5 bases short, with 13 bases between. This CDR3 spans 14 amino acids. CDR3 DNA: TGCAGTGCTAGAGATTCCGGGGTGGGGGAGACCCAGTACTTC. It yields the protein CSARDSGVGETQYF.

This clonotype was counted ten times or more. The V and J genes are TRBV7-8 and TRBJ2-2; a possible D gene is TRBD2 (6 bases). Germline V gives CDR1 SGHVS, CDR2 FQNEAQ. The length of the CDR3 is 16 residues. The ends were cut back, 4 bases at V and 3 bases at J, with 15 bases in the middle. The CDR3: CASSSKRVFYTGELFF. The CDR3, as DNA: TGTGCCAGCAGCTCAAAGCGGGTATTTTACACCGGGGAGCTGTTTTTT.

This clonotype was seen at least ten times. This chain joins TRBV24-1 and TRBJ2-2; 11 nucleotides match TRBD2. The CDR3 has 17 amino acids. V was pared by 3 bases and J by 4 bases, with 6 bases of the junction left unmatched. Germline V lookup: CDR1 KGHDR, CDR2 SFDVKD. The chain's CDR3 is CATSDRNSGRATGELFF. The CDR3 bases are TGTGCCACCAGTGATCGGAATAGCGGGAGGGCCACCGGGGAGCTGTTTTTT.

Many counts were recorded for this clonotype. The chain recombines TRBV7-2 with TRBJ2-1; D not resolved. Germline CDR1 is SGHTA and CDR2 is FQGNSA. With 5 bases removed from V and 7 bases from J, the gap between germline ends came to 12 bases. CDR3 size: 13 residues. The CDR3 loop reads CASSREVWNEQFF. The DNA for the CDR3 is TGTGCCAGCAGCCGCGAAGTCTGGAATGAGCAGTTCTTC. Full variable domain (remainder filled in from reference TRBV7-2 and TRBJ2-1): GAGVSQSPSNKVTEKGKDVELRCDPISGHTALYWYRQSLGQGLEFLIYFQGNSAPDKSGLPSDRFSAERTGGSVSTLTIQRTQQEDSAVYLCASSREVWNEQFFGPGTRLTVL.

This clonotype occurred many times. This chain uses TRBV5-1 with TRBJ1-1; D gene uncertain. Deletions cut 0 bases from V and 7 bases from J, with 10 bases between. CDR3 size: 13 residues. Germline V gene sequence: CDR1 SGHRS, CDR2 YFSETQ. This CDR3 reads CASSLDAAGEAFF. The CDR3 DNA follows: TGCGCCAGCAGCTTGGATGCCGCGGGTGAAGCTTTCTTT.

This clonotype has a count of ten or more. The CDR3 nucleotides read TGTGCCAGCAGCCAAGGGACAGGAGCTAATGAAAAACTGTTTTTT. This codes for CASSQGTGANEKLFF. The chain joins TRBV4-2 to TRBJ1-4; TRBD1 matches at 7 bases. The V gene's germline CDR1 is LGHNA and CDR2 YNFKEQ. J lost 3 bases, V lost 1 base, and 2 bases had no gene match. The CDR3 totals 15 residues.

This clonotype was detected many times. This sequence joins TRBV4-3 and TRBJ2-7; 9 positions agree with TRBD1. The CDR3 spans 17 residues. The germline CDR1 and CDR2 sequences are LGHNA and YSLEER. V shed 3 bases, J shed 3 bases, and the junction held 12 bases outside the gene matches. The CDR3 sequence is CASSQVAGTGTFYEQYF. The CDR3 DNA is TGCGCCAGCAGCCAGGTGGCCGGGACAGGGACTTTCTACGAGCAGTACTTC.

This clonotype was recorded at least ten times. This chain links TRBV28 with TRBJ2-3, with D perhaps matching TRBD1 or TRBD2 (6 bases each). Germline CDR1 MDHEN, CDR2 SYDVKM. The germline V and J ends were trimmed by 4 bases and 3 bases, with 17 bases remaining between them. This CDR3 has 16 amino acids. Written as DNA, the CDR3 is TGTGCCAGCAGTTCGTCCTTCCAGGGGAGGACAGATACGCAGTATTTT. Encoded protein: CASSSSFQGRTDTQYF.

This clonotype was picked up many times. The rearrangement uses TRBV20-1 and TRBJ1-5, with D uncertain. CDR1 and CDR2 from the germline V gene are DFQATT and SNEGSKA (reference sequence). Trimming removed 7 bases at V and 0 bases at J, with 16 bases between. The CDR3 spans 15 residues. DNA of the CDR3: TGCAGTGTCCCTCGGGATCCTTATAGCAATCAGCCCCAGCATTTT. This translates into CSVPRDPYSNQPQHF.

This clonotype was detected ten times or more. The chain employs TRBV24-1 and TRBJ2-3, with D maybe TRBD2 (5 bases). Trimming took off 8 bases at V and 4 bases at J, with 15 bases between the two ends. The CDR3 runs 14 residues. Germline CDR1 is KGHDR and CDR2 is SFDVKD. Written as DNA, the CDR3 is TGTGCCACCACCGACACGGGAAGCGCAGATACGCAGTATTTT. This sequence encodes CATTDTGSADTQYF.

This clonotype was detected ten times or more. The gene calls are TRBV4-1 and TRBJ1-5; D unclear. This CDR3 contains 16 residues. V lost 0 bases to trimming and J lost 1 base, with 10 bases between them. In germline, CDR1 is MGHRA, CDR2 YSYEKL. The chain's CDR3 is CASSQDRGRSNQPQHF. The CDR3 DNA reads TGCGCCAGCAGCCAAGATCGGGGAAGGAGCAATCAGCCCCAGCATTTT.

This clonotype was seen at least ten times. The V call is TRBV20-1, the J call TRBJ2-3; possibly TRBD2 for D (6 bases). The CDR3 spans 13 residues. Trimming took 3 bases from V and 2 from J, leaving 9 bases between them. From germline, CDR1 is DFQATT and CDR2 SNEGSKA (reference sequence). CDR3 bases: TGCAGTGCTAGTGGGGAGGTCACAGATACGCAGTATTTT. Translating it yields CSASGEVTDTQYF.

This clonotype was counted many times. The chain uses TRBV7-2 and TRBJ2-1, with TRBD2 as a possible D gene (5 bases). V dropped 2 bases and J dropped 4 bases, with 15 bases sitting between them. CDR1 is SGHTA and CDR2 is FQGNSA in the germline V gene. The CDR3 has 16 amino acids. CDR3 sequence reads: CASSLLRSTRYNEQFF. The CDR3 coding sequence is TGTGCCAGCAGCTTACTTCGGAGCACTAGATACAATGAGCAGTTCTTC. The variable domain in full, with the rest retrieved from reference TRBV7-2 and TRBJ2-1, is GAGVSQSPSNKVTEKGKDVELRCDPISGHTALYWYRQSLGQGLEFLIYFQGNSAPDKSGLPSDRFSAERTGGSVSTLTIQRTQQEDSAVYLCASSLLRSTRYNEQFFGPGTRLTVL.

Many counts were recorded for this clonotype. CDR3 residues: CASGLAGLAFETQYF. CDR3 bases: TGTGCCAGCGGCCTGGCGGGACTAGCGTTTGAGACCCAGTACTTC. The chain joins TRBV27 to TRBJ2-5; the match to TRBD2 covers 10 bases. The CDR3 has 15 amino acids. Losses at the gene ends were 8 bases for V and 5 bases for J; bases not matched to a gene: 11. Germline CDR1 and CDR2: MNHEY and SMNVEV (reference sequence).

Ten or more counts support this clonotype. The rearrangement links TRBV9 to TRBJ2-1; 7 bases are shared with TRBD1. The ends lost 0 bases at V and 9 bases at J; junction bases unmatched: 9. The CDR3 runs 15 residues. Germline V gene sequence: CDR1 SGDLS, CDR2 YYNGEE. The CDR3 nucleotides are TGTGCCAGCAGCGTAGAGGGGCAACAGGGGTTTGAGCAGTTCTTC. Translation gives CASSVEGQQGFEQFF.

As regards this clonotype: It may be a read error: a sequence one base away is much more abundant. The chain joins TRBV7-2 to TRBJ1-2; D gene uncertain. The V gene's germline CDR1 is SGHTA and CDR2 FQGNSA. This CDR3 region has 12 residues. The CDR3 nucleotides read TGTGACAGCAGCCTGGAGGTTAGGGGCTACACCTTC. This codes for CDSSLEVRGYTF.

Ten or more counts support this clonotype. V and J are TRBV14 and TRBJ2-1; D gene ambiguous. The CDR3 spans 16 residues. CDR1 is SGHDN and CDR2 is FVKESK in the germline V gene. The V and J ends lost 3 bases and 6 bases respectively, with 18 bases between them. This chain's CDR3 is CASSHAWPGPRNEQFF. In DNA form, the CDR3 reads TGTGCCAGCAGCCATGCCTGGCCCGGTCCCCGCAATGAGCAGTTCTTC.

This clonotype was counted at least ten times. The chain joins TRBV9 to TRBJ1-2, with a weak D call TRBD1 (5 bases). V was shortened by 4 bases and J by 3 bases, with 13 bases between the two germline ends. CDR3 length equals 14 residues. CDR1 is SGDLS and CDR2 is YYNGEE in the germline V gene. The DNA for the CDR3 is TGTGCCAGCAGCCCGTGGACAAGCGACTATGGCTACACCTTC. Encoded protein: CASSPWTSDYGYTF.

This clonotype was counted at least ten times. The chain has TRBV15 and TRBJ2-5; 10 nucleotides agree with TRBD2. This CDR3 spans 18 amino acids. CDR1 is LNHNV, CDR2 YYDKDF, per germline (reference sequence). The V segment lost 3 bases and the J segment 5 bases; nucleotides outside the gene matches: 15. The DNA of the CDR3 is TGTGCCACCAGCAGGAGCCCTAGCGGGGGCCTGTCTAGGGAGACCCAGTACTTC. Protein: CATSRSPSGGLSRETQYF.

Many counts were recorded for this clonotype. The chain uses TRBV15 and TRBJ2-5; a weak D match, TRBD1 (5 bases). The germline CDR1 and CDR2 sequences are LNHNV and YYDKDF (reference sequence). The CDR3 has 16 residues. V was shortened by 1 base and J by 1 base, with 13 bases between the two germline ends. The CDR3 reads CATSRVMAGPQETQYF. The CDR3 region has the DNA TGTGCCACCAGCAGAGTAATGGCAGGGCCCCAAGAGACCCAGTACTTC.

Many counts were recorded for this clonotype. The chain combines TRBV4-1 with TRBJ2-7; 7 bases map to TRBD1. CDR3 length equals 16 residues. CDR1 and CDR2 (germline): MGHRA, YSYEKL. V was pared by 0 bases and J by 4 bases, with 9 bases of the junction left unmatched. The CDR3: CASSQDLSGTAYEQYF. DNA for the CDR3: TGCGCCAGCAGCCAAGATCTTTCCGGGACAGCATACGAGCAGTACTTC.

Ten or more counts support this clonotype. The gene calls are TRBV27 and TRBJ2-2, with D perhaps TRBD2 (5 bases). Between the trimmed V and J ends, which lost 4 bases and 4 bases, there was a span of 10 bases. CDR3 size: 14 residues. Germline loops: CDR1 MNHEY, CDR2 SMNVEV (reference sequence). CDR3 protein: CASSSLGSTGELFF. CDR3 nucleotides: TGTGCCAGCAGTTCACTAGGATCCACCGGGGAGCTGTTTTTT.